This entry lists 29 T cell receptor beta chains sequenced from one sample in a study of blood T cell repertoires in COVID-19. Here immunoSEQ multiplex PCR was the method, and the copy in TCRdb shows in-frame clones only, minus some. There are approximately 70,000 clones in the sample; around nine tenths occur only once, and more than 5.5% lies in the top ten. Material for sequencing was peripheral blood. The receptors derive from a man between 35 and 55 years old with COVID-19, enrolled during active disease.

The chain joins TRBV11-2 to TRBJ1-5; tentatively, D is TRBD1 (5 bases). Trimming pared 2 bases from V and 2 bases from J, leaving 7 bases between. The CDR3 length is 14 residues. Germline lookup yields CDR1 SGHAT and CDR2 FQNNGV. CDR3 sequence reads: CASSLPGGNQPQHF. The CDR3 DNA is TGTGCCAGCAGCTTACCGGGGGGCAATCAGCCCCAGCATTTT. Full variable domain (missing parts from reference TRBV11-2 and TRBJ1-5): EAGVAQSPRYKIIEKRQSVAFWCNPISGHATLYWYQQILGQGPKLLIQFQNNGVVDDSQLPKDRFSAERLKGVDSTLKIQPAKLEDSAVYLCASSLPGGNQPQHFGDGTRLSIL.

The chain combines TRBV7-2 with TRBJ1-2; no reliable D call. Trimming left V 2 bases short and J 5 bases short, with 12 bases between. CDR3 size: 14 residues. Germline CDR1 and CDR2: SGHTA and FQGNSA. CDR3 coding DNA: TGTGCCAGCAGCTTAACGTACCAGATTTATGGCTACACCTTC. As protein: CASSLTYQIYGYTF.

This chain joins TRBV28 and TRBJ1-6; D is perhaps TRBD1 (6 bases). This CDR3 spans 16 amino acids. Germline loops: CDR1 MDHEN, CDR2 SYDVKM. V was trimmed by 5 bases and J by 10 bases, leaving 21 bases between them. The CDR3 here is CASSPYGTGRVSPLHF. In DNA form, the CDR3 reads TGTGCCAGCAGTCCTTACGGCACAGGGCGCGTATCACCCCTCCACTTT. Looking up the rest from reference TRBV28 and TRBJ1-6 gives the full variable domain: DVKVTQSSRYLVKRTGEKVFLECVQDMDHENMFWYRQDPGLGLRLIYFSYDVKMKEKGDIPEGYSVSREKKERFSLILESASTNQTSMYLCASSPYGTGRVSPLHFGNGTRLTVT.

The J gene is TRBJ2-3, the V gene TRBV5-1; the D gene is possibly TRBD2 (6 bases). The CDR3 extends over 19 amino acids. Germline loops: CDR1 SGHRS, CDR2 YFSETQ. V lost 2 bases and J lost 0, with 22 bases in between. The CDR3 sequence: CASSFGGRLGERSTDTQYF. The CDR3, as DNA: TGCGCCAGCAGCTTTGGAGGGCGTTTGGGCGAAAGAAGCACAGATACGCAGTATTTT.

The rearrangement links TRBV9 to TRBJ2-5; tentative D call: TRBD2 (5 bases). The germline V and J ends were trimmed by 4 bases and 5 bases, with 15 bases remaining between them. Germline-derived CDR1 and CDR2 are SGDLS and YYNGEE. The CDR3 covers 14 residues. In DNA, the CDR3 is TGTGCCAGCAGCCCGCGGGCCCCTCGGGAGACCCAGTACTTC. This codes for CASSPRAPRETQYF.

The chain carries TRBV28 and TRBJ1-6, with 7 nucleotides matching TRBD1. CDR1 and CDR2 from the germline V gene are MDHEN and SYDVKM. The V segment lost 7 bases and the J segment 0 bases; nucleotides outside the gene matches: 12. The CDR3 length is 18 residues. Here the CDR3 reads CASTRTGDRSSYNSPLHF. The CDR3 DNA is TGTGCCAGCACCCGGACAGGCGATAGGAGCTCCTATAATTCACCCCTCCACTTT.

The gene calls are TRBV5-4 and TRBJ1-4, with D perhaps matching TRBD1 (5 bases). Looked up from germline, CDR1 is SGHNT and CDR2 is YYREEE (reference sequence). There are 14 residues in the CDR3. The V end lost 4 bases, the J end lost 6 bases, and 13 bases lay between the germline ends. CDR3 amino acids: CASSPPDNDEKLFF. Written as DNA, the CDR3 is TGTGCCAGCAGCCCACCGGACAACGATGAAAAACTGTTTTTT.

The chain couples TRBV5-6 to TRBJ1-5; D is uncertain. CDR3 length equals 16 residues. Germline V gives CDR1 SGHDT, CDR2 YYEEEE. The germline V and J ends were trimmed by 1 base and 4 bases, with 15 bases remaining between them. DNA of the CDR3: TGTGCCAGCAGCTTGATAGGAGGAGGAGGAAATCAGCCCCAGCATTTT. Protein: CASSLIGGGGNQPQHF.

The rearrangement uses TRBV5-5 and TRBJ1-1; unclear D gene. Germline V lookup: CDR1 SGHKS, CDR2 YYEKEE (reference sequence). Trimming stripped 2 bases from V and 0 bases from J, with 8 bases between. The CDR3 extends over 14 amino acids. The CDR3: CASSLERLNTEAFF. The CDR3 DNA reads TGTGCCAGCAGCTTAGAACGGTTGAACACTGAAGCTTTCTTT.

This clone was observed a few times. This chain joins TRBV2 and TRBJ1-5; no reliable D call. The CDR3 has 14 residues. Trimming removed 4 bases from V and 5 bases from J, with 12 bases in between. The germline V gene encodes CDR1 SNHLY and CDR2 FYNNEI. Here the CDR3 reads CASSGAADDQPQHF. DNA for the CDR3: TGTGCCAGCAGTGGCGCGGCAGATGATCAGCCCCAGCATTTT.

This chain links TRBV5-1 with TRBJ2-7; no definite D call. The CDR3 is made up of 13 amino acids. In germline, CDR1 is SGHRS, CDR2 YFSETQ. V was cut by 0 bases and J by 5 bases, with 9 bases left in between. This chain's CDR3 is CASSLVLGDEQYF. The DNA for the CDR3 is TGCGCCAGCAGCTTGGTCCTAGGTGACGAGCAGTACTTC.

This clone was recorded only once. The rearrangement links TRBV7-9 to TRBJ2-1; D remains ambiguous. The CDR3 spans 13 residues. The germline V gene encodes CDR1 SEHNR and CDR2 FQNEAQ (reference sequence). V was pared by 2 bases and J by 6 bases, with 8 bases between. CDR3 DNA: TGTGCCAGCAGCTTATTACTACTCAATGAGCAGTTCTTC. Translation gives CASSLLLLNEQFF.

This sequence joins TRBV7-9 and TRBJ2-3; D is possibly TRBD2 (5 bases). Looked up from germline, CDR1 is SEHNR and CDR2 is FQNEAQ (reference sequence). CDR3 length: 14 residues. The germline V and J ends were trimmed by 1 base and 6 bases, with 11 bases remaining between them. CDR3 loop: CASSLVVGGDTQYF. DNA of the CDR3: TGTGCCAGCAGCTTAGTAGTAGGCGGGGATACGCAGTATTTT. Complete variable domain (other parts from reference TRBV7-9 and TRBJ2-3): DTGVSQNPRHKITKRGQNVTFRCDPISEHNRLYWYRQTLGQGPEFLTYFQNEAQLEKSRLLSDRFSAERPKGSFSTLEIQRTEQGDSAMYLCASSLVVGGDTQYFGPGTRLTVL.

This sequence joins TRBV10-3 and TRBJ2-5, with D unresolved. The CDR3 is 15 residues long. CDR1 and CDR2 (germline): ENHRY, SYGVKD. V was cut by 0 bases and J by 5 bases, with 13 bases left in between. CDR3 residues: CAISESTQVAETQYF. CDR3 nucleotide sequence: TGTGCCATCAGTGAGTCGACCCAGGTCGCGGAGACCCAGTACTTC.

The chain couples TRBV2 to TRBJ1-1, with 7 bases matching TRBD1. The germline CDR1 and CDR2 sequences are SNHLY and FYNNEI. J was trimmed by 0 bases and V by 4 bases; bases with no gene match: 5. The CDR3 length is 15 residues. CDR3 sequence reads: CASSGQGLMNTEAFF. In DNA form, the CDR3 reads TGTGCCAGCAGTGGACAGGGACTCATGAACACTGAAGCTTTCTTT.

The CDR3, as DNA: TGTGCCGCCTCGGGCTCTGGAAACACCATATATTTT. It encodes CAASGSGNTIYF. The chain joins TRBV3-1 (or the pseudogene TRBV3-2) to TRBJ1-3; unclear D gene. The germline CDR1 and CDR2 sequences are LGHDT and YNNKEL (reference sequence). The CDR3 extends over 12 amino acids. Between the trimmed V and J ends, which lost 11 bases and 0 bases, there was a span of 8 bases.

The chain employs TRBV4-1 and TRBJ2-7; TRBD1 matches 7 bases. With 1 base clipped from V and 5 bases from J, the junction kept 5 bases outside the gene matches. Looked up from germline, CDR1 is MGHRA and CDR2 is YSYEKL. CDR3 size: 14 residues. The CDR3 region is CASSQGQGFDEQYF. CDR3 bases: TGCGCCAGCAGCCAAGGACAGGGTTTCGACGAGCAGTACTTC.

This chain joins TRBV4-2 and TRBJ2-1; 12 bases match TRBD2. V shed 4 bases and J 8 bases; nucleotides not matched to a gene: 9. Germline CDR1 is LGHNA and CDR2 is YNFKEQ. This CDR3 is built from 16 residues. The CDR3 DNA is TGTGCCAGCAGCCCTAGCGGGGGGGCCTTTACGGATGAGCAGTTCTTC. It is translated as CASSPSGGAFTDEQFF.

J is TRBJ1-1 and V is TRBV5-1, with 7 bases matching TRBD1. This CDR3 region has 14 residues. Germline-derived CDR1 and CDR2 are SGHRS and YFSETQ. Trimming at V came to 7 bases and at J to 4 bases, leaving 10 bases not matched to a gene. The CDR3 DNA is TGCGCCAGCTCCAGCGAGGGGGCAGGCACTGAAGCTTTCTTT. Translation: CASSSEGAGTEAFF. The variable domain in full, with the rest retrieved from reference TRBV5-1 and TRBJ1-1, is KAGVTQTPRYLIKTRGQQVTLSCSPISGHRSVSWYQQTPGQGLQFLFEYFSETQRNKGNFPGRFSGRQFSNSRSEMNVSTLELGDSALYLCASSSEGAGTEAFFGQGTRLTVV.

This chain connects TRBV6-5 to TRBJ1-1; TRBD1 aligns across 8 bases. CDR1 MNHEY and CDR2 SVGAGI come from the germline V gene. The V segment lost 6 bases and the J segment 5 bases; nucleotides outside the gene matches: 8. The CDR3 covers 14 residues. The CDR3 DNA reads as TGTGCCAGCAGAAGACAGGGGAGGAGGACTGAAGCTTTCTTT. Amino acids: CASRRQGRRTEAFF.

This sequence joins TRBV25-1 and TRBJ2-1, with TRBD2 matching over 10 bases. CDR3 length: 15 residues. Germline V gives CDR1 MGHDK, CDR2 SYGVNS. V trimming: 2 bases; J trimming: 6 bases; junction bases outside the gene matches: 4. The CDR3 sequence is CASSEGVAGGNEQFF. The CDR3 DNA follows: TGTGCCAGCAGTGAAGGGGTAGCGGGGGGCAATGAGCAGTTCTTC.

This clone has only one observation. V is TRBV5-1 and J is TRBJ1-1, with D possibly being TRBD1 (5 bases). V was shortened by 9 bases and J by 1 base, with 13 bases between the two germline ends. From germline, CDR1 is SGHRS and CDR2 YFSETQ. This CDR3 spans 13 amino acids. CDR3 DNA: TGCGCCACCTCCCTGGGGGGGAACACTGAAGCTTTCTTT. As protein: CATSLGGNTEAFF.

In DNA, the CDR3 is TGTGCCAGCAGCTTGGGTGGGGCGTCCTACGAGCAGTACTTC. Translation gives CASSLGGASYEQYF. The chain recombines TRBV5-4 with TRBJ2-7, with D perhaps matching TRBD1 (5 bases). The CDR3 runs to 14 residues. Germline CDR1 and CDR2: SGHNT and YYREEE (reference sequence). The V end was cut by 0 bases, the J end by 1 base, with 8 bases between.

J is TRBJ2-3 and V is TRBV28; TRBD2 might be the D (5 bases). Germline V lookup: CDR1 MDHEN, CDR2 SYDVKM. V gave up 0 bases and J gave up 0 bases, with 13 bases separating them. This CDR3 spans 17 amino acids. CDR3 sequence reads: CASSLWTTRSSTDTQYF. The DNA of the CDR3 is TGTGCCAGCAGTTTATGGACTACTCGCTCTAGCACAGATACGCAGTATTTT.

In its sample, this clone was seen once. The chain couples TRBV28 to TRBJ1-2; D possibly corresponds to TRBD1 (5 bases). The CDR3 length is 16 residues. The V gene lost 1 base and the J gene lost 4 bases, with 16 bases spanning the gap. CDR1 and CDR2 from the germline V gene are MDHEN and SYDVKM. The CDR3, as DNA: TGTGCCAGCAGTTTATTTTCGGGGGGGGTCGGCTATGGCTACACCTTC. Translating gives CASSLFSGGVGYGYTF.

The chain links TRBV9 to TRBJ1-6, with D possibly matching TRBD1 (6 bases). V gave up 3 bases and J gave up 8 bases, with 12 bases separating them. The length of the CDR3 is 14 residues. Germline V gene sequence: CDR1 SGDLS, CDR2 YYNGEE. For the CDR3, the DNA is TGTGCCAGCAGCGAGGACAGTGTTTATTCACCCCTCCACTTT. Translating gives CASSEDSVYSPLHF.

V and J are TRBV2 and TRBJ1-2; D is ambiguous. Per germline, CDR1 SNHLY and CDR2 FYNNEI. The CDR3 has 12 residues. The V and J ends lost 3 bases and 4 bases respectively, with 6 bases between them. The DNA of the CDR3 is TGTGCCAGCAGTGAGAGCCCCTATGGCTACACCTTC. This translates into CASSESPYGYTF. Looking up the rest from reference TRBV2 and TRBJ1-2 gives the full variable domain: EPEVTQTPSHQVTQMGQEVILRCVPISNHLYFYWYRQILGQKVEFLVSFYNNEISEKSEIFDDQFSVERPDGSNFTLKIRSTKLEDSAMYFCASSESPYGYTFGSGTRLTVV.

The CDR3, as DNA: TGTGCCAGCAGCTTACGGGGCGGGGGGTTAGATACGCAGTATTTT. This translates into CASSLRGGGLDTQYF. The rearrangement links TRBV7-7 to TRBJ2-3; 8 bases line up with TRBD2. Trimming removed 2 bases from V and 5 bases from J; junction bases left unmatched: 6. This CDR3 is built from 15 residues. Germline-derived CDR1 and CDR2 are SSHAT and FNYEAQ (reference sequence).

The rearrangement uses TRBV3-1 (or the pseudogene TRBV3-2) and TRBJ1-6; weak D call: TRBD1 (5 bases). Germline V gene sequence: CDR1 LGHDT, CDR2 YNNKEL (reference sequence). V was clipped by 2 bases and J by 0 bases, with 8 bases between them. This CDR3 has 16 amino acids. As DNA, the CDR3 is TGTGCCAGCAGCCAACAGGGCTTCTCCTATAATTCACCCCTCCACTTT. This codes for CASSQQGFSYNSPLHF.